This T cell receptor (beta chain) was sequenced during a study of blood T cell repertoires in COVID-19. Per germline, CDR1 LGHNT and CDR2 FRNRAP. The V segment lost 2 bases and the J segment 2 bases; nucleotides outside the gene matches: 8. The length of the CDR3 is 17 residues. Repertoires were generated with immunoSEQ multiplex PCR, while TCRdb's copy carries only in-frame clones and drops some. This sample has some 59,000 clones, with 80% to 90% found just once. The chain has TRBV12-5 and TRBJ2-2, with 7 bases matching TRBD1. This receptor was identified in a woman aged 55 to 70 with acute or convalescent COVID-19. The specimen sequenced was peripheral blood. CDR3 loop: CASGLSQGSHNTGELFF. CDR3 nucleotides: TGTGCTAGTGGTTTGTCACAGGGGTCTCATAACACCGGGGAGCTGTTTTTT.